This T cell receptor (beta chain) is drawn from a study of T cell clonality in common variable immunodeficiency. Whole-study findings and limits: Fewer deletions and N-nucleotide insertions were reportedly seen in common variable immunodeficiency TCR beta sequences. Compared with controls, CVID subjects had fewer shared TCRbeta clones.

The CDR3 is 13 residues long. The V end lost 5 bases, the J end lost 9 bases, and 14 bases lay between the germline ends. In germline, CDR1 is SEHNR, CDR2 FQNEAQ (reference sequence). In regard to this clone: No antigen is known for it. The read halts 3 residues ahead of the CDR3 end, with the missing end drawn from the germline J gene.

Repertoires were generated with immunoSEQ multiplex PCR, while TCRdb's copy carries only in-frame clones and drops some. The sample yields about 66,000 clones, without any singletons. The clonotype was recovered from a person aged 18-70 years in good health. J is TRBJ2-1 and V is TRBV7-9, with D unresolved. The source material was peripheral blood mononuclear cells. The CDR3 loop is CASSTPRQSEQFF. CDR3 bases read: TGTGCCAGCAGCACCCCTAGGCAGAGTGAG.